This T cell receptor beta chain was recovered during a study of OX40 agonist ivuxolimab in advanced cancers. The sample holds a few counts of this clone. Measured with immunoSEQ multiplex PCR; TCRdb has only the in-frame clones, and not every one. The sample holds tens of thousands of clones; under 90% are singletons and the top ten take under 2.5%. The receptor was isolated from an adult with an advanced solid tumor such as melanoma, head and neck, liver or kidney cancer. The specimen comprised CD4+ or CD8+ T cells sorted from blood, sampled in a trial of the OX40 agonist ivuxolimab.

The CDR3, as DNA: TGTGCCAGCCGGGACAGCGGCAACACCGGGGAGCTGTTTTTT. Its translation is CASRDSGNTGELFF. The chain couples TRBV7-3 to TRBJ2-2; TRBD1 matches 7 bases. CDR1 and CDR2 (germline): SGHTA, FQGTGA. J lost 2 bases, V lost 8 bases, and 5 bases had no gene match. CDR3 length: 14 residues.